Following are 26 T cell receptor beta chains from one sample sequenced in a study of T cell responses to AZD1222 COVID-19 vaccine. Here immunoSEQ multiplex PCR was the method, and the copy in TCRdb shows in-frame clones only, minus some. The sample has fewer than 200,000 clones; over 80% are singletons. This sample comprised peripheral blood, obtained on day 0 of AZD1222 vaccination. The receptor source for this set is an adult in good health.

The chain couples TRBV3-1 (or the pseudogene TRBV3-2) to TRBJ2-1, with D hard to call. The V gene lost 5 bases and the J gene lost 5 bases, with 7 bases spanning the gap. The germline V gene encodes CDR1 LGHDT and CDR2 YNNKEL (reference sequence). The CDR3 sequence is 12 residues long. CDR3 nucleotides: TGTGCCAGCAGCTCTAGAAACAATGAGCAGTTCTTC. Translating gives CASSSRNNEQFF.

The chain links TRBV18 to TRBJ1-2; D is possibly TRBD1 (5 bases). Trimming removed 3 bases from V and 5 bases from J, with 10 bases in between. The CDR3 totals 13 residues. In germline, CDR1 is KGHSH, CDR2 LQKENI. CDR3 in DNA: TGTGCCAGCTCACCCCGGGACCCATATGGCTACACCTTC. Amino acid sequence: CASSPRDPYGYTF.

The rearrangement uses TRBV7-8 and TRBJ2-7, with 7 positions matching TRBD1. CDR1 and CDR2 from the germline V gene are SGHVS and FQNEAQ. The length of the CDR3 is 15 residues. The trim removed 0 bases at V and 3 bases at J, leaving 5 bases unmatched. CDR3 sequence reads: CASSLAPTGNYEQYF. In DNA form, the CDR3 reads TGTGCCAGCAGCTTAGCCCCGACAGGGAACTACGAGCAGTACTTC.

Only one count was recorded for this clone. This chain joins TRBV28 and TRBJ1-4; a possible D gene is TRBD1 (6 bases). V was cut by 3 bases and J by 5 bases, with 13 bases left in between. The CDR3 is made up of 15 amino acids. Germline lookup yields CDR1 MDHEN and CDR2 SYDVKM. CDR3 in DNA: TGTGCCAGCAGTTTGCCCCTACAGGGCAATGAAAAACTGTTTTTT. It codes for CASSLPLQGNEKLFF.

Only a few counts were recorded for this clone. V gene TRBV2 combines with J gene TRBJ1-6; D might be TRBD1 (5 bases). From germline, CDR1 is SNHLY and CDR2 FYNNEI. The CDR3 spans 15 residues. Deletions cut 4 bases from V and 6 bases from J, with 13 bases between. CDR3 nucleotide sequence: TGTGCCAGCAGTGTGGGGCAGGGTGGTAATTCACCCCTCCACTTT. This codes for CASSVGQGGNSPLHF.

V usage is TRBV6-2 or TRBV6-3 and J usage is TRBJ2-1; 7 bases match TRBD2. The CDR3 has 16 amino acids. V dropped 0 bases and J dropped 8; count of bases not matched to a gene: 10. Germline V lookup: CDR1 MNHEY, CDR2 SVGEGT. Written as DNA, the CDR3 is TGTGCCAGCAGTTACTCTCCGGGGGGTAGTCTTGATGAGCAGTTCTTC. It yields the protein CASSYSPGGSLDEQFF.

J is TRBJ2-2 and V is TRBV6-5; D possibly corresponds to TRBD1 (6 bases). CDR1 is MNHEY and CDR2 is SVGAGI in the germline V gene. V was pared by 4 bases and J by 9 bases, with 9 bases between. CDR3 length: 12 amino acids. The CDR3 loop is CASSWTVRELFF. In DNA, the CDR3 is TGTGCCAGCAGTTGGACAGTAAGGGAGCTGTTTTTT.

V and J are TRBV7-8 and TRBJ2-1; possible D gene TRBD2, 6 bases. Between the trimmed V and J ends, which lost 5 bases and 4 bases, there was a span of 18 bases. Germline V gives CDR1 SGHVS, CDR2 FQNEAQ. This CDR3 comprises 16 residues. CDR3: CASSPLGRGDYNEQFF. The CDR3 DNA sequence: TGTGCCAGCAGCCCACTGGGGCGGGGAGATTACAATGAGCAGTTCTTC.

This chain connects TRBV5-4 to TRBJ2-1; 13 positions match TRBD2. The germline gives CDR1 SGHNT, CDR2 YYREEE (reference sequence). The CDR3 contains 16 residues. Trimming removed 4 bases from V and 4 bases from J; junction bases left unmatched: 5. CDR3: CASSRPTSGRYNEQFF. CDR3 coding DNA: TGTGCCAGCAGCCGTCCGACTAGCGGGAGGTACAATGAGCAGTTCTTC.

This chain uses TRBV6-5 with TRBJ2-3; no reliable D call. CDR3 length equals 14 residues. Germline CDR1 MNHEY, CDR2 SVGAGI. V lost 6 bases to trimming and J lost 6 bases, with 16 bases between them. The CDR3 spells CASSQDTVQDTQYF. CDR3 sequence (DNA): TGTGCCAGCAGCCAAGACACTGTACAGGATACGCAGTATTTT.

This clone was observed once. V gene TRBV21-1 combines with J gene TRBJ1-3. TRBV21-1 is labeled a pseudogene. The CDR3 has 18 amino acids. The CDR3 nucleotides read TGTGCCAGCAGCAAAGAGGAGGGCAGCTTAGTCTCTGGAAACACCATATATTTT. Translating gives CASSKEEGSLVSGNTIYF.

This chain links TRBV7-2 with TRBJ2-3, with 9 positions matching TRBD1. The CDR3 is 14 residues long. Germline V lookup: CDR1 SGHTA, CDR2 FQGNSA. With 5 bases clipped from V and 4 bases from J, the junction kept 4 bases outside the gene matches. The CDR3 loop is CASSAQGASDTQYF. The CDR3 DNA reads TGTGCCAGCAGCGCACAGGGGGCCTCAGATACGCAGTATTTT. The variable domain in full, with the rest retrieved from reference TRBV7-2 and TRBJ2-3, is GAGVSQSPSNKVTEKGKDVELRCDPISGHTALYWYRQSLGQGLEFLIYFQGNSAPDKSGLPSDRFSAERTGGSVSTLTIQRTQQEDSAVYLCASSAQGASDTQYFGPGTRLTVL.

This sequence joins TRBV30 and TRBJ1-6; D ambiguous. Germline-derived CDR1 and CDR2 are GTSNPN and SVGIG (reference sequence). V gave up 2 bases and J gave up 8 bases, with 13 bases separating them. This CDR3 has 14 amino acids. Written as DNA, the CDR3 is TGTGCCTGGAGTTCCCGCCAGCTCTATTCACCCCTCCACTTT. Translating gives CAWSSRQLYSPLHF.

This chain joins TRBV9 and TRBJ1-6; D uncertain. The CDR3 runs to 14 residues. Trimming shortened V by 0 bases and J by 5 bases, and 6 bases separated the two germline ends. Germline V gene lookup returns CDR1 SGDLS and CDR2 YYNGEE. The CDR3 loop reads CASSVEANNSPLHF. In DNA, the CDR3 is TGTGCCAGCAGCGTAGAAGCGAATAATTCACCCCTCCACTTT.

DNA of the CDR3: TGTGCCAGCTCCCCCAGGACAGACGGAAAAAATTCACCCCTCCACTTT. This gives the protein CASSPRTDGKNSPLHF. This sequence joins TRBV18 and TRBJ1-6, with D perhaps matching TRBD1 (6 bases). The V gene's germline CDR1 is KGHSH and CDR2 LQKENI. Trimming cost V 6 bases and J 7 bases, with 19 bases left between them. This CDR3 is 16 amino acids long.

V and J are TRBV3-1 (or the pseudogene TRBV3-2) and TRBJ2-3, with D uncertain. Germline CDR1 and CDR2: LGHDT and YNNKEL (reference sequence). Between the trimmed V and J ends, which lost 1 base and 4 bases, there was a span of 21 bases. The CDR3 consists of 18 residues. In DNA form, the CDR3 reads TGTGCCAGCAGCCAAGTCTTTTTCCGAATAGGCCACCCAGATACGCAGTATTTT. As protein: CASSQVFFRIGHPDTQYF.

The chain combines TRBV7-2 with TRBJ1-1; 8 bases align to TRBD1. In germline, CDR1 is SGHTA, CDR2 FQGNSA. J was trimmed by 5 bases and V by 5 bases; bases with no gene match: 10. The CDR3 loop spans 15 amino acids. The CDR3 DNA reads as TGTGCCAGCAGCGCCCGACAGGGGCCGGGGACTGAAGCTTTCTTT. Translated, it gives CASSARQGPGTEAFF.

J is TRBJ1-1 and V is TRBV7-9, with D uncertain. Trimming removed 4 bases at V and 11 bases at J, with 14 bases between. The CDR3 loop spans 12 amino acids. Germline V gene sequence: CDR1 SEHNR, CDR2 FQNEAQ (reference sequence). The CDR3 reads CASSSDGWRAFF. The CDR3 DNA reads TGTGCCAGCAGCTCCGACGGTTGGAGGGCTTTCTTT.

This rearrangement joins TRBV6-5 to TRBJ1-4, with D unclear. From germline, CDR1 is MNHEY and CDR2 SVGAGI. V lost 6 bases to trimming and J lost 8 bases, with 10 bases between them. The CDR3 totals 12 residues. This chain's CDR3 is CASRTRGEKLFF. CDR3 nucleotides: TGTGCCAGCAGGACACGGGGAGAAAAACTGTTTTTT.

The V and J genes are TRBV6-2 or TRBV6-3 and TRBJ2-7, with D possibly TRBD2 on 6 matching bases. CDR1 is MNHEY and CDR2 is SVGEGT in the germline V gene. The CDR3 has 14 residues. V gave up 5 bases and J gave up 3 bases, with 14 bases separating them. This CDR3 is CASSDPGLGYEQYF. CDR3 sequence (DNA): TGTGCCAGCAGTGACCCGGGACTGGGCTACGAGCAGTACTTC.

The V and J genes are TRBV28 and TRBJ1-2, with D hard to call. The CDR3 loop spans 13 amino acids. The germline gives CDR1 MDHEN, CDR2 SYDVKM. Trimming removed 2 bases from V and 4 bases from J, with 8 bases in between. The CDR3 sequence: CASSLEGSYGYTF. As DNA, the CDR3 is TGTGCCAGCAGTTTAGAAGGCTCCTATGGCTACACCTTC.

This sequence joins TRBV5-6 and TRBJ1-6; possible D gene TRBD1, 5 bases. CDR1 SGHDT and CDR2 YYEEEE come from the germline V gene. V lost 5 bases and J 7 bases, leaving 16 bases between the germline ends. This CDR3 is 15 amino acids long. Written as DNA, the CDR3 is TGTGCCAGCAGTATGGGGCATATCCGGAATTCACCCCTCCACTTT. This encodes CASSMGHIRNSPLHF.

The rearrangement joins TRBV5-5 to TRBJ1-1; D unresolved. Trimming pared 0 bases from V and 4 bases from J, leaving 16 bases between. The CDR3 consists of 16 residues. Germline CDR1 and CDR2: SGHKS and YYEKEE (reference sequence). CDR3 amino acids: CASSLVFADEGTEAFF. In DNA, the CDR3 is TGTGCCAGCAGCTTGGTGTTTGCAGATGAGGGCACTGAAGCTTTCTTT.

The J gene is TRBJ1-6, the V gene TRBV4-3; D is ambiguous. The V gene lost 0 bases and the J gene lost 10 bases, with 7 bases spanning the gap. The germline V gene has CDR1 LGHNA and CDR2 YSLEER. The CDR3 is 13 amino acids. The DNA for the CDR3 is TGCGCCAGCAGCCAAGATATTGGGTCACCCCTCCACTTT. Its translation: CASSQDIGSPLHF.

This clone is a singleton in its sample. The rearrangement links TRBV7-4 to TRBJ1-1, with D unclear. Germline V lookup: CDR1 SGHVT, CDR2 SQSDAQ. V lost 8 bases to trimming and J lost 2 bases, with 15 bases between them. The CDR3 consists of 14 residues. Written as DNA, the CDR3 is TGTGCCAGCCCAATTGTAAGGAACAACACTGAAGCTTTCTTT. It encodes CASPIVRNNTEAFF.

CDR3 region: CASSSKYGEYF. In DNA form, the CDR3 reads TGTGCCAGCAGCTCGAAGTATGGGGAGTACTTC. The rearrangement uses TRBV28 and TRBJ2-7; D gene ambiguous. The ends were cut back, 6 bases at V and 11 bases at J, with 14 bases in the middle. CDR1 and CDR2 from the germline V gene are MDHEN and SYDVKM. The CDR3 has 11 amino acids.